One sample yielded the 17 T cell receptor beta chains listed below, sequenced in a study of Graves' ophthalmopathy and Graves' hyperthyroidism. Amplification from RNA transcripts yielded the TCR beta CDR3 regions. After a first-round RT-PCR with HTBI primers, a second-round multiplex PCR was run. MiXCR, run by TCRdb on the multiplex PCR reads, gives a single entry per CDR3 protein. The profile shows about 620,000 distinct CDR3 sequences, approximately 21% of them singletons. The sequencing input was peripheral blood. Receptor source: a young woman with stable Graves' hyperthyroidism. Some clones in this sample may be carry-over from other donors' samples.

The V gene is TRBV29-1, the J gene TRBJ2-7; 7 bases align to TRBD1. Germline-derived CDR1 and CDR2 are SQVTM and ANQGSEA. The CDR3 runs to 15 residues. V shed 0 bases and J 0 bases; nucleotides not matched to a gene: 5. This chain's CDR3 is CSVEDEGGVSYEQYF. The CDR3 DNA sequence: TGCAGCGTTGAAGATGAAGGGGGCGTCTCCTACGAGCAGTACTTC.

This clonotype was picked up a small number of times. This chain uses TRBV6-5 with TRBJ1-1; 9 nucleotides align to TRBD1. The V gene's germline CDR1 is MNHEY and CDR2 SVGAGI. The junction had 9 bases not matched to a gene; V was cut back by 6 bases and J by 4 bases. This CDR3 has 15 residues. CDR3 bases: TGTGCCAGCAGCCACTCCCCGGGACAGGGCACTGAAGCTTTCTTT. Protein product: CASSHSPGQGTEAFF.

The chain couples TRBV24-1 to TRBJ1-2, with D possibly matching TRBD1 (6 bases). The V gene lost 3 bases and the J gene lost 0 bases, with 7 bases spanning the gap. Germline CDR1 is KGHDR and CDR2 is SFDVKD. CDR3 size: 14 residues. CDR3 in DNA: TGTGCCACCAGTGATAGGACAGCTAACTATGGCTACACCTTC. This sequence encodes CATSDRTANYGYTF.

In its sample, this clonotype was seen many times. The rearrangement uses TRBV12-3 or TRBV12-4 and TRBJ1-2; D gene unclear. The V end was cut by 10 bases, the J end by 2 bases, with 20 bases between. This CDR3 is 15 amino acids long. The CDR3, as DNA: TGTGCCACCGAGATGACGGAGTCCATGAACTATGGCTACACCTTC. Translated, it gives CATEMTESMNYGYTF.

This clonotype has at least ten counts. The CDR3 sequence: CASRDFQETQYF. In DNA form, the CDR3 reads TGTGCCAGCAGGGACTTTCAAGAGACCCAGTACTTC. The chain couples TRBV6-1 to TRBJ2-5, with D perhaps matching TRBD2 (5 bases). The CDR3 has 12 amino acids. Trimming removed 6 bases at V and 2 bases at J, with 7 bases between. Germline loops: CDR1 MNHNS, CDR2 SASEGT.

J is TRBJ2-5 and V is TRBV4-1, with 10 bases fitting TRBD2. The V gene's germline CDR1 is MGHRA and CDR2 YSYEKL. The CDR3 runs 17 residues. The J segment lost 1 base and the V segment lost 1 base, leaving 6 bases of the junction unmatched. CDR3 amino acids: CASSQGPGLATQETQYF. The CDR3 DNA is TGCGCCAGCAGCCAAGGGCCGGGACTAGCGACCCAAGAGACCCAGTACTTC.

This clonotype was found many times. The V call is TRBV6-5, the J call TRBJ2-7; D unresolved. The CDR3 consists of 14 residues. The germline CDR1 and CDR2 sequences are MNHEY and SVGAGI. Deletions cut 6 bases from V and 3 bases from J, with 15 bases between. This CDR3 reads CASSSPAADYEQYF. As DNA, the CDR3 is TGTGCCAGCAGCTCCCCGGCGGCGGACTACGAGCAGTACTTC.

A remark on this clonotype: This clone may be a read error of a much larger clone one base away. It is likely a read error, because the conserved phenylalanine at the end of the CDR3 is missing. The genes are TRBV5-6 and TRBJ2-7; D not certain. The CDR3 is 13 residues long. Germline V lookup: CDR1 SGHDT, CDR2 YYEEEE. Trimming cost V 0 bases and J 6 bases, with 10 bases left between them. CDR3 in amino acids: CASSLVIRVEQYL. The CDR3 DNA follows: TGTGCCAGCAGCTTGGTCATCCGGGTCGAGCAGTACCTC.

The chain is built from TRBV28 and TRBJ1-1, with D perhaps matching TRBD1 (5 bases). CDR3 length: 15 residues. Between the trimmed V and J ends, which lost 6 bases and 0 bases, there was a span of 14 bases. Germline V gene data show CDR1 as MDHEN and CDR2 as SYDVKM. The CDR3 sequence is CASSRDGEMNTEAFF. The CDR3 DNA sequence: TGTGCCAGCAGCCGGGACGGCGAGATGAACACTGAAGCTTTCTTT.

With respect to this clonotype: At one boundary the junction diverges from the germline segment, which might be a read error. This chain's CDR3 is CVSSDDRVSYEQYF. Written as DNA, the CDR3 is TGTGTCAGCAGTGATGACAGGGTGTCGTACGAGCAGTACTTC. This sequence joins TRBV6-1 and TRBJ2-7; 7 bases are shared with TRBD1. Germline V lookup: CDR1 MNHNS, CDR2 SASEGT. The CDR3 runs to 14 residues.

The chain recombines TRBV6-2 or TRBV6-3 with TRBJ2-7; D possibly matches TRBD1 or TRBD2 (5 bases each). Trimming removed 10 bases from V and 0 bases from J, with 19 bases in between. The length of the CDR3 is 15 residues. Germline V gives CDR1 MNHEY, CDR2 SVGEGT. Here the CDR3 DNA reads TGTGCCACCGTAAGGGGCGGGCAGTACTCCTACGAGCAGTACTTC. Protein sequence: CATVRGGQYSYEQYF.

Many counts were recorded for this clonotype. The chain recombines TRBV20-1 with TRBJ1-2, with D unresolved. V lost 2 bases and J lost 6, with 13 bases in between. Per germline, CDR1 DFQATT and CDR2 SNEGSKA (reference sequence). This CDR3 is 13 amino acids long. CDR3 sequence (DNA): TGCAGTGCTAGACCTGGACCGGCGGATGGCTACACCTTC. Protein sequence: CSARPGPADGYTF.

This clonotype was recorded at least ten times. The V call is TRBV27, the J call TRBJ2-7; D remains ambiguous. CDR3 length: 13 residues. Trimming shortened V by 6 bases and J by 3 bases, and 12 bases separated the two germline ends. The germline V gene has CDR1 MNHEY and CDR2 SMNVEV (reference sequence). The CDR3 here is CASSRPPLYEQYF. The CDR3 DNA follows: TGTGCCAGCAGCCGTCCACCTCTCTACGAGCAGTACTTC.

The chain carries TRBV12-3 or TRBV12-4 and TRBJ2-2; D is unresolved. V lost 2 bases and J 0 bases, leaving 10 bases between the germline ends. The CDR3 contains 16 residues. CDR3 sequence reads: CASSLMGPPNTGELFF. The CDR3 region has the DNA TGTGCCAGCAGTTTAATGGGTCCCCCGAACACCGGGGAGCTGTTTTTT.

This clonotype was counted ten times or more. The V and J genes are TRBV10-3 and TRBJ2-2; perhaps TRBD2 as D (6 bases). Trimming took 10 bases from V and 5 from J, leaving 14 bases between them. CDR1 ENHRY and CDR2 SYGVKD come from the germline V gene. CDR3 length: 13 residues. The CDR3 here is CATSSVGTGELFF. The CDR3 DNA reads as TGTGCCACCTCTAGCGTGGGGACCGGGGAGCTGTTTTTT.

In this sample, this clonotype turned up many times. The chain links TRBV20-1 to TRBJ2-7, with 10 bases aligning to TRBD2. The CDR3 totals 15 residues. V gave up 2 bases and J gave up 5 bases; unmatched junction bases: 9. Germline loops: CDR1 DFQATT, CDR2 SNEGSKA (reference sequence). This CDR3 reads CSARTLAGALHEQYF. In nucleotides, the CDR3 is TGCAGTGCTAGAACTCTAGCGGGAGCCCTCCACGAGCAGTACTTC.

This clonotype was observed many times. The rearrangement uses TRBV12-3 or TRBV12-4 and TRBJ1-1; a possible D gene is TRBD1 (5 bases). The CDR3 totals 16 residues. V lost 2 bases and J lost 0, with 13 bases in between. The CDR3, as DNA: TGTGCCAGCAGTTTATTACGGTCCAGGGTGAACACTGAAGCTTTCTTT. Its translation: CASSLLRSRVNTEAFF.